Below, 24 T cell receptor beta chains from the same sample are listed, as sequenced in a study of technical replicates of blood from a handful of donors. The protocol was immunoSEQ multiplex PCR, while the TCRdb copy is restricted to in-frame clones and leaves out a portion. This table has about 76,000 clones, about 91% appearing once. The sequenced material came from T cells isolated from PBMCs. Receptor source: a human donor in good health.

This rearrangement joins TRBV5-1 to TRBJ2-1; tentative D call: TRBD1 (6 bases). Germline CDR1 and CDR2: SGHRS and YFSETQ. This CDR3 spans 15 amino acids. Trimming removed 4 bases at V and 8 bases at J, with 19 bases between. CDR3 bases: TGCGCCAGCAGCCCAGGGGTTGGCGGGTTGGATGAGCAGTTCTTC. Translated: CASSPGVGGLDEQFF.

J is TRBJ2-2 and V is TRBV4-1; D unresolved. CDR3 length equals 16 residues. V lost 1 base, J lost 6 bases, and 15 bases lay in between. Germline CDR1 MGHRA, CDR2 YSYEKL. The DNA of the CDR3 is TGCGCCAGCAGCCAAGTTCGCCTAAATGGGCCCGGGGAGCTGTTTTTT. Amino acid sequence: CASSQVRLNGPGELFF.

The J gene is TRBJ2-7, the V gene TRBV28; perhaps TRBD2 as D (6 bases). The germline V and J ends were trimmed by 2 bases and 2 bases, with 13 bases remaining between them. The germline V gene encodes CDR1 MDHEN and CDR2 SYDVKM. The CDR3 contains 15 residues. This chain's CDR3 is CASSLRLARAYEQYF. In DNA, the CDR3 is TGTGCCAGCAGTTTACGTCTAGCGAGAGCCTACGAGCAGTACTTC.

The chain carries TRBV10-3 and TRBJ1-5; 9 nucleotides agree with TRBD1. CDR3 length: 16 amino acids. Germline CDR1 is ENHRY and CDR2 is SYGVKD. V shed 2 bases, J shed 8 bases, and the junction held 10 bases outside the gene matches. For the CDR3, the DNA is TGTGCCATCAGTGAGGTTATCACAGGGGGCGGGGAGCCCCAGCATTTT. Translated, it gives CAISEVITGGGEPQHF.

V usage is TRBV10-2 and J usage is TRBJ2-1; 7 bases are shared with TRBD1. The V and J ends lost 5 bases and 5 bases, in that order; junction bases with no gene match: 12. This CDR3 region has 16 residues. CDR1 and CDR2 (germline): WSHSY, SAAADI. CDR3 coding DNA: TGCGCCAGCAGTCGAAAACGAGGGACAGAAGACAATGAGCAGTTCTTC. Translated, it gives CASSRKRGTEDNEQFF.

The chain links TRBV7-8 to TRBJ2-7, with D possibly TRBD2 on 6 matching bases. Trimming removed 7 bases at V and 6 bases at J, with 13 bases between. The germline V gene encodes CDR1 SGHVS and CDR2 FQNEAQ. This CDR3 has 12 residues. CDR3: CASNGMEGEQYF. CDR3 DNA: TGTGCCAGCAATGGTATGGAGGGCGAGCAGTACTTC. The whole variable domain, remainder taken from reference TRBV7-8 and TRBJ2-7, is GAGVSQSPRYKVAKRGQDVALRCDPISGHVSLFWYQQALGQGPEFLTYFQNEAQLDKSGLPSDRFFAERPEGSVSTLKIQRTQQEDSAVYLCASNGMEGEQYFGPGTRLTVT.

The rearrangement uses TRBV6-5 and TRBJ1-2, with D possibly being TRBD1 (6 bases). This CDR3 contains 15 residues. Trimming removed 0 bases at V and 5 bases at J, with 13 bases between. Germline loops: CDR1 MNHEY, CDR2 SVGAGI. In DNA form, the CDR3 reads TGTGCCAGCAGTTACTCTCCCGTTAGGGGGTATGGCTACACCTTC. Amino acid sequence: CASSYSPVRGYGYTF.

V usage is TRBV4-1 and J usage is TRBJ1-4; tentatively, D is TRBD1 (5 bases). Trimming pared 2 bases from V and 8 bases from J, leaving 18 bases between. There are 16 residues in the CDR3. CDR1 and CDR2 (germline): MGHRA, YSYEKL. The DNA of the CDR3 is TGCGCCAGCAGCCAACCCCAGGGTGGAGTGGGCGAAAAACTGTTTTTT. Translating it yields CASSQPQGGVGEKLFF.

This chain links TRBV9 with TRBJ2-5, with D maybe TRBD2 (6 bases). CDR3 length: 16 residues. V lost 2 bases and J lost 2, with 16 bases in between. Germline values: CDR1 SGDLS, CDR2 YYNGEE. This CDR3 is CASSVGGGPTQETQYF. The CDR3 region has the DNA TGTGCCAGCAGCGTCGGGGGAGGACCGACACAAGAGACCCAGTACTTC. Full variable domain (remainder filled in from reference TRBV9 and TRBJ2-5): DSGVTQTPKHLITATGQRVTLRCSPRSGDLSVYWYQQSLDQGLQFLIQYYNGEERAKGNILERFSAQQFPDLHSELNLSSLELGDSALYFCASSVGGGPTQETQYFGPGTRLLVL.

The chain couples TRBV5-1 to TRBJ2-3, with 7 bases matching TRBD1. The germline gives CDR1 SGHRS, CDR2 YFSETQ. The CDR3 consists of 15 residues. J gave up 2 bases and V 1 base, and 4 bases lay outside the gene matches. CDR3 coding DNA: TGCGCCAGCAGCTTGATAGGGGGCCTCACAGATACGCAGTATTTT. This translates into CASSLIGGLTDTQYF.

The chain recombines TRBV19 with TRBJ1-1; tentatively, D is TRBD1 (5 bases). Germline V gene sequence: CDR1 LNHDA, CDR2 SQIVND (reference sequence). With 1 base removed from V and 3 bases from J, the gap between germline ends came to 12 bases. This CDR3 spans 15 amino acids. The CDR3 sequence: CASSIGQGRDTEAFF. In nucleotides, the CDR3 is TGTGCCAGTAGTATAGGTCAGGGCAGGGACACTGAAGCTTTCTTT.

V usage is TRBV30 and J usage is TRBJ1-3; D might be TRBD1 (6 bases). This CDR3 comprises 11 residues. The germline CDR1 and CDR2 sequences are GTSNPN and SVGIG (reference sequence). Trimming took 5 bases from V and 4 from J, leaving 6 bases between them. The DNA for the CDR3 is TGTGCCTGGGGGACAGGAAACACCATATATTTT. It encodes CAWGTGNTIYF. Full variable domain (outside the CDR3, taken from reference TRBV30 and TRBJ1-3): SQTIHQWPATLVQPVGSPLSLECTVEGTSNPNLYWYRQAAGRGLQLLFYSVGIGQISSEVPQNLSASRPQDRQFILSSKKLLLSDSGFYLCAWGTGNTIYFGEGSWLTVV.

The V gene is TRBV18, the J gene TRBJ2-3; the match to TRBD2 covers 12 bases. Trimming at V came to 3 bases and at J to 1 base, leaving 2 bases not matched to a gene. The CDR3 has 16 residues. Germline V gene data show CDR1 as KGHSH and CDR2 as LQKENI. The CDR3 DNA reads as TGTGCCAGCTCACCCAGGACTAGCGGGGGCACAGATACGCAGTATTTT. Translating gives CASSPRTSGGTDTQYF. Combining the CDR3 with reference TRBV18 and TRBJ2-3 gives the whole variable domain NAGVMQNPRHLVRRRGQEARLRCSPMKGHSHVYWYRQLPEEGLKFMVYLQKENIIDESGMPKERFSAEFPKEGPSILRIQQVVRGDSAAYFCASSPRTSGGTDTQYFGPGTRLTVL.

The gene calls are TRBV14 and TRBJ1-6; D perhaps matches TRBD1 (6 bases). CDR1 is SGHDN and CDR2 is FVKESK in the germline V gene. V dropped 0 bases and J dropped 10 bases, with 13 bases sitting between them. This CDR3 spans 15 amino acids. CDR3 in DNA: TGTGCCAGCAGCCAAGATATACAGGGCTGGTCACCCCTCCACTTT. Encoded protein: CASSQDIQGWSPLHF.

The J gene is TRBJ2-5, the V gene TRBV7-8; the D is unclear. CDR1 and CDR2 (germline): SGHVS, FQNEAQ. Trimming removed 5 bases from V and 2 bases from J, with 15 bases in between. The CDR3 runs to 15 residues. The CDR3 region has the DNA TGTGCCAGCAGCCCCCCCCGCGAGGTACAAGAGACCCAGTACTTC. It is translated as CASSPPREVQETQYF. The full variable domain, rest sourced from reference TRBV7-8 and TRBJ2-5, is GAGVSQSPRYKVAKRGQDVALRCDPISGHVSLFWYQQALGQGPEFLTYFQNEAQLDKSGLPSDRFFAERPEGSVSTLKIQRTQQEDSAVYLCASSPPREVQETQYFGPGTRLLVL.

This clone appeared a single time. The chain is built from TRBV2 and TRBJ2-7; 11 nucleotides match TRBD1. V shed 8 bases and J 5 bases; nucleotides not matched to a gene: 11. In germline, CDR1 is SNHLY, CDR2 FYNNEI. The CDR3 sequence is 15 residues long. CDR3 amino acids: CASSAAGTGGNEQYF. DNA of the CDR3: TGTGCCAGCTCAGCAGCTGGGACAGGGGGTAACGAGCAGTACTTC. The whole variable domain, remainder taken from reference TRBV2 and TRBJ2-7, is EPEVTQTPSHQVTQMGQEVILRCVPISNHLYFYWYRQILGQKVEFLVSFYNNEISEKSEIFDDQFSVERPDGSNFTLKIRSTKLEDSAMYFCASSAAGTGGNEQYFGPGTRLTVT.

The V and J genes are TRBV7-9 and TRBJ1-6, with 8 bases aligning to TRBD1. The V gene end was trimmed by 1 base and the J gene end by 5 bases; junction bases not matched to a gene: 7. The CDR3 totals 17 residues. The germline CDR1 and CDR2 sequences are SEHNR and FQNEAQ (reference sequence). CDR3 sequence: CASSLEGRQGNNSPLHF. The CDR3, as DNA: TGTGCCAGCAGCTTAGAGGGGAGACAGGGGAATAATTCACCCCTCCACTTT.

This chain links TRBV6-5 with TRBJ2-3, with D possibly TRBD1 on 6 matching bases. Germline values: CDR1 MNHEY, CDR2 SVGAGI. Trimming left V 6 bases short and J 5 bases short, with 12 bases between. This CDR3 region has 13 residues. CDR3 coding DNA: TGTGCCAGCAGGGGGGCAGGGAGAGATACGCAGTATTTT. Protein: CASRGAGRDTQYF.

The chain joins TRBV27 to TRBJ1-2, with D maybe TRBD1 (6 bases). V was cut by 3 bases and J by 4 bases, with 15 bases left in between. The CDR3 covers 15 residues. Germline values: CDR1 MNHEY, CDR2 SMNVEV (reference sequence). The CDR3 DNA sequence: TGTGCCAGCAGTTTTTTGGGACAAGTGGGCTATGGCTACACCTTC. Its translation: CASSFLGQVGYGYTF.

This sequence joins TRBV5-1 and TRBJ2-7, with 8 bases that match TRBD2. V shed 0 bases, J shed 3 bases, and the junction held 8 bases outside the gene matches. The CDR3 is 16 residues long. Germline CDR1 reads SGHRS; CDR2 reads YFSETQ. Here the CDR3 DNA reads TGCGCCAGCAGCTTGGGGCCAGCCCGGGAGGGCTACGAGCAGTACTTC. Encoded protein: CASSLGPAREGYEQYF.

The rearrangement links TRBV7-9 to TRBJ2-1, with D possibly being TRBD1 (6 bases). Germline V gene lookup returns CDR1 SEHNR and CDR2 FQNEAQ (reference sequence). This CDR3 has 12 residues. Trimming removed 5 bases from V and 7 bases from J, with 9 bases in between. The CDR3 protein is CASSGRGNEQFF. CDR3 coding DNA: TGTGCCAGCAGCGGCAGGGGTAATGAGCAGTTCTTC.

CDR3 region: CASSLQGTYEQYF. The CDR3 DNA follows: TGTGCCAGCAGCTTACAGGGAACCTACGAGCAGTACTTC. The chain combines TRBV11-3 with TRBJ2-7, with a possible D match to TRBD1 (5 bases). V lost 2 bases, J lost 2 bases, and 7 bases lay in between. This CDR3 contains 13 residues. Germline values: CDR1 SGHNT, CDR2 YENEEA.

This clone was seen more than once but under ten times. This rearrangement joins TRBV7-6 to TRBJ2-5; possibly TRBD2 for D (5 bases). The germline V gene has CDR1 SGHVS and CDR2 FNYEAQ. Trimming pared 3 bases from V and 2 bases from J, leaving 10 bases between. This CDR3 is built from 14 residues. The CDR3 DNA reads as TGTGCCAGCAGCTTCCAATCGGGGCAAGAGACCCAGTACTTC. Its translation: CASSFQSGQETQYF. The full variable domain, its missing parts supplied by reference TRBV7-6 and TRBJ2-5, is GAGVSQSPRYKVTKRGQDVALRCDPISGHVSLYWYRQALGQGPEFLTYFNYEAQQDKSGLPNDRFSAERPEGSISTLTIQRTEQRDSAMYRCASSFQSGQETQYFGPGTRLLVL.

This clone was seen only a few times. The rearrangement links TRBV14 to TRBJ2-7; D unresolved. Germline V gene data show CDR1 as SGHDN and CDR2 as FVKESK. The CDR3 is 15 amino acids. Trimming left V 4 bases short and J 3 bases short, with 16 bases between. The CDR3 loop is CASSRTMTGRYEQYF. Here the CDR3 DNA reads TGTGCCAGCAGCCGAACAATGACTGGCCGCTACGAGCAGTACTTC.